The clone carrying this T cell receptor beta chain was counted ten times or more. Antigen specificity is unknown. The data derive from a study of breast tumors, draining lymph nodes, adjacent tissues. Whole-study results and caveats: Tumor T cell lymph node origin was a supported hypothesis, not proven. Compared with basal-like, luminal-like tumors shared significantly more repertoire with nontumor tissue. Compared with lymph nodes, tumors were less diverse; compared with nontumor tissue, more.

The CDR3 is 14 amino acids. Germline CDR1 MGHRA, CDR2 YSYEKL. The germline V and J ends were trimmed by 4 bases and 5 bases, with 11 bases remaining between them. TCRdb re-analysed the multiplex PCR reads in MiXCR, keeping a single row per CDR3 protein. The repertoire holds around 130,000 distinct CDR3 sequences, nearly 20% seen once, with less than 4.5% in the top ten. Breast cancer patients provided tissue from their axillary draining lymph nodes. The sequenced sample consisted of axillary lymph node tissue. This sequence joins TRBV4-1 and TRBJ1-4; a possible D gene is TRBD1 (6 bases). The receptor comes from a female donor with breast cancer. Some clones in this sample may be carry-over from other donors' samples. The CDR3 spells CASSLDRYNEKLFF. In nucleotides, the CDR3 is TGCGCCAGCAGCCTTGACAGGTACAATGAAAAACTGTTTTTT.